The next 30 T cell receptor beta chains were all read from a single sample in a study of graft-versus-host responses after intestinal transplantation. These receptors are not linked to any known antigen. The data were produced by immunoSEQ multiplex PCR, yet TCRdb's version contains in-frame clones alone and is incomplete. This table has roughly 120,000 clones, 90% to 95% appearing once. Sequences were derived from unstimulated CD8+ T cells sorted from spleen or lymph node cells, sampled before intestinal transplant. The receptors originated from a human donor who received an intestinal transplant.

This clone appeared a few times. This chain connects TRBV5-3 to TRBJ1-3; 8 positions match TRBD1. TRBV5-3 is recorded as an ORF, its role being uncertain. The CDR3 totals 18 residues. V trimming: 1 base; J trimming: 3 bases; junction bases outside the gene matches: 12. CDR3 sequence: CARSLPSWDRQVGNTIYF. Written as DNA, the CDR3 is TGTGCCAGAAGCTTGCCCAGTTGGGACAGGCAAGTTGGAAACACCATATATTTT.

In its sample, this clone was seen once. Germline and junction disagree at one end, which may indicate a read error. CDR3 in amino acids: CAGSPTHDYYEQYF. CDR3 sequence (DNA): TGTGCCGGCAGCCCAACACACGATTACTACGAGCAGTACTTC. The chain links TRBV13 to TRBJ2-7, with D unresolved. The CDR3 is 14 amino acids. Germline V gene sequence: CDR1 PRHDT, CDR2 FYEKMQ (reference sequence).

The chain's CDR3 is CASSSGTRPWNEQFF. The CDR3, as DNA: TGTGCCAGCAGTTCTGGGACCCGGCCGTGGAATGAGCAGTTCTTC. This chain joins TRBV6-5 and TRBJ2-1; D may match TRBD1 or TRBD2 (5 bases each). CDR1 is MNHEY, CDR2 SVGAGI, per germline. CDR3 length: 15 amino acids. The ends were cut back, 4 bases at V and 7 bases at J, with 17 bases in the middle.

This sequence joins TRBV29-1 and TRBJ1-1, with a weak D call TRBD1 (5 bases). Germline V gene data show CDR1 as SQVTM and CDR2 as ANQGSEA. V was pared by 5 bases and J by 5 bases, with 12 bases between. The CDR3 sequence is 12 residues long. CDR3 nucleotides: TGCAGCGTTACAGGTTTACTTACTGAAGCTTTCTTT. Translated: CSVTGLLTEAFF. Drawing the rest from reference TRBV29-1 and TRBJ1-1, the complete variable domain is SAVISQKPSRDICQRGTSLTIQCQVDSQVTMMFWYRQQPGQSLTLIATANQGSEATYESGFVIDKFPISRPNLTFSTLTVSNMSPEDSSIYLCSVTGLLTEAFFGQGTRLTVV.

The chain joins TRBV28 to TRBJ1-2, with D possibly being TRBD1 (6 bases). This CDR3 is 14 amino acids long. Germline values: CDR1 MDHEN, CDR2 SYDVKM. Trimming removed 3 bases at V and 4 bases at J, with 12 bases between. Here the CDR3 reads CASSFPYRAYGYTF. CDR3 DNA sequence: TGTGCCAGCAGTTTCCCCTACAGGGCCTATGGCTACACCTTC.

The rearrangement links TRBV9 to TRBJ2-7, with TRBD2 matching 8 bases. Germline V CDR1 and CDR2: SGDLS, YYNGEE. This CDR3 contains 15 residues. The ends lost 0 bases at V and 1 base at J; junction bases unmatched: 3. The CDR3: CASSVGSGTSYEQYF. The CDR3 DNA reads TGTGCCAGCAGCGTAGGTAGCGGGACGTCCTACGAGCAGTACTTC.

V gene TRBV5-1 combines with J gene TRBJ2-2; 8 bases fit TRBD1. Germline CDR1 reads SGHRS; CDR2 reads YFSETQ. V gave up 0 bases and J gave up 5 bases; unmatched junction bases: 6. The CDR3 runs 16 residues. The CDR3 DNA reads TGCGCCAGCAGCTTGGGTCACAGGGGGAGAACCGGGGAGCTGTTTTTT. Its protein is CASSLGHRGRTGELFF. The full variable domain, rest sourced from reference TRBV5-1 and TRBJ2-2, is KAGVTQTPRYLIKTRGQQVTLSCSPISGHRSVSWYQQTPGQGLQFLFEYFSETQRNKGNFPGRFSGRQFSNSRSEMNVSTLELGDSALYLCASSLGHRGRTGELFFGEGSRLTVL.

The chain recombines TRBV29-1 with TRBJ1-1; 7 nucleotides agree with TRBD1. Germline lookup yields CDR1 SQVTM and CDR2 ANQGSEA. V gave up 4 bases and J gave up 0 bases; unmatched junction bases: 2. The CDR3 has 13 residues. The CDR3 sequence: CSVVGGLNTEAFF. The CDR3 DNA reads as TGCAGCGTTGTAGGGGGCCTGAACACTGAAGCTTTCTTT. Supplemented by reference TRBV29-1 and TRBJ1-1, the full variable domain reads SAVISQKPSRDICQRGTSLTIQCQVDSQVTMMFWYRQQPGQSLTLIATANQGSEATYESGFVIDKFPISRPNLTFSTLTVSNMSPEDSSIYLCSVVGGLNTEAFFGQGTRLTVV.

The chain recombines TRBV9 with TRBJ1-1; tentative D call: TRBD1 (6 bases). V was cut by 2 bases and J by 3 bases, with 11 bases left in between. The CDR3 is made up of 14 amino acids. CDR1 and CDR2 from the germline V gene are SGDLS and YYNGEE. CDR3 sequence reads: CASSVGGQDTEAFF. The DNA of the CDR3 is TGTGCCAGCAGCGTTGGGGGGCAGGACACTGAAGCTTTCTTT. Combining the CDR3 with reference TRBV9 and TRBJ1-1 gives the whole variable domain DSGVTQTPKHLITATGQRVTLRCSPRSGDLSVYWYQQSLDQGLQFLIQYYNGEERAKGNILERFSAQQFPDLHSELNLSSLELGDSALYFCASSVGGQDTEAFFGQGTRLTVV.

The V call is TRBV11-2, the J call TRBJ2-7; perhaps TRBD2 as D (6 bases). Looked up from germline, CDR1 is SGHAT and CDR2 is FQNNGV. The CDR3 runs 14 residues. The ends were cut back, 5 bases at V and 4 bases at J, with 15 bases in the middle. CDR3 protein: CASSITGEVYEQYF. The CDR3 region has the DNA TGTGCCAGCAGCATTACGGGAGAAGTATACGAGCAGTACTTC.

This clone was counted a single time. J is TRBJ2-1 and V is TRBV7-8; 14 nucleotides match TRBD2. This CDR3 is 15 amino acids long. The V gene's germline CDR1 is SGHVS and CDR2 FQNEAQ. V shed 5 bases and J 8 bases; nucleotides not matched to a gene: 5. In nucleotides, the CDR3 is TGTGCCAGCAGCAAGACTAGCGGGAGGGCCTATGAGCAGTTCTTC. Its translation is CASSKTSGRAYEQFF.

Here the CDR3 DNA reads TGCGCCAGCAGCTTAAGGGCAGCAACTAATGAAAAACTGTTTTTT. It is translated as CASSLRAATNEKLFF. The chain has TRBV5-1 and TRBJ1-4, with D unresolved. The CDR3 length is 15 residues. V was pared by 2 bases and J by 0 bases, with 8 bases between. Germline-derived CDR1 and CDR2 are SGHRS and YFSETQ.

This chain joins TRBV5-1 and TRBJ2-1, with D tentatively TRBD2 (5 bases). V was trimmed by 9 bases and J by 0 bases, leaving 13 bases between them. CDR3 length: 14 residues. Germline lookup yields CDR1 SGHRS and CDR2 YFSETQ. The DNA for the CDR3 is TGCGCCACCCCAGCCCGGGGCTCCTACAATGAGCAGTTCTTC. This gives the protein CATPARGSYNEQFF.

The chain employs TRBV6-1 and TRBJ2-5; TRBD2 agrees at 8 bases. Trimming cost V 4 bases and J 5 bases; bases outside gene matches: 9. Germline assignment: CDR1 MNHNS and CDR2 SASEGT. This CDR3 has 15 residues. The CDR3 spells CASSAPSREAETQYF. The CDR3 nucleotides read TGTGCCAGCAGTGCCCCATCGCGGGAGGCGGAGACCCAGTACTTC.

The CDR3, as DNA: TGTGCCAGCAGTTTACAGGGGTGGGAGACCCAGTACTTC. Residues: CASSLQGWETQYF. This chain joins TRBV27 and TRBJ2-5, with a weak D call TRBD1 (6 bases). Germline-derived CDR1 and CDR2 are MNHEY and SMNVEV (reference sequence). The V and J ends lost 2 bases and 5 bases respectively, with 9 bases between them. This CDR3 is built from 13 residues.

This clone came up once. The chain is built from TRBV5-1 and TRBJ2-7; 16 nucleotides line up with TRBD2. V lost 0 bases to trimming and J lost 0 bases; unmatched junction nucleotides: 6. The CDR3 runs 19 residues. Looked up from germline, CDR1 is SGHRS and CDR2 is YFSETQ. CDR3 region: CASSLAGTSGRAHSYEQYF. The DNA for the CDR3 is TGCGCCAGCAGCTTGGCTGGGACTAGCGGGAGGGCCCACTCCTACGAGCAGTACTTC.

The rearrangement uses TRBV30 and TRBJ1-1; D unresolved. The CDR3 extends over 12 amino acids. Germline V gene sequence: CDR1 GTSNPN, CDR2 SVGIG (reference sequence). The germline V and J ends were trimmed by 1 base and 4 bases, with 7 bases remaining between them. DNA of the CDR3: TGTGCCTGGAGTGCTGGGCCCACTGAAGCTTTCTTT. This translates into CAWSAGPTEAFF.

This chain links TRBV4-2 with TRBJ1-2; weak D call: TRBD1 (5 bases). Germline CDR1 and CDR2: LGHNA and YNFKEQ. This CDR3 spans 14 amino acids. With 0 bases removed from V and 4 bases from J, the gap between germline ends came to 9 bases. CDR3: CASSQDFGGYGYTF. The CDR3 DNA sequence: TGTGCCAGCAGCCAAGATTTCGGGGGCTATGGCTACACCTTC.

For the CDR3, the DNA is TGTGCCAGCAGTCCGACCAGGACTAGGGCTTACTACGAGCAGTACTTC. This translates into CASSPTRTRAYYEQYF. The chain is built from TRBV27 and TRBJ2-7; 7 nucleotides align to TRBD2. CDR3 size: 16 residues. The trim removed 5 bases at V and 3 bases at J, leaving 13 bases unmatched. Germline CDR1 is MNHEY and CDR2 is SMNVEV (reference sequence).

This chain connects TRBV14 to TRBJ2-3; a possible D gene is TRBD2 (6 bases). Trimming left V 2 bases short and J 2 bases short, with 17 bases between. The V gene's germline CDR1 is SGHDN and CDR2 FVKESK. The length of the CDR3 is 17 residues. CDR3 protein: CASSQPIGPSVTDTQYF. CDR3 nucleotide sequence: TGTGCCAGCAGCCAACCCATAGGCCCTAGCGTCACAGATACGCAGTATTTT. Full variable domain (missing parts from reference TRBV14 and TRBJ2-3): EAGVTQFPSHSVIEKGQTVTLRCDPISGHDNLYWYRRVMGKEIKFLLHFVKESKQDESGMPNNRFLAERTGGTYSTLKVQPAELEDSGVYFCASSQPIGPSVTDTQYFGPGTRLTVL.

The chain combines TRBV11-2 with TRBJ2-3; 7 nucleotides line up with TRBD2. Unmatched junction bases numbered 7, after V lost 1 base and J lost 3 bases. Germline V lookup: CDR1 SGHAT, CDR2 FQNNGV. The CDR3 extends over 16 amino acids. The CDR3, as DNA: TGTGCCAGCAGCTTAGGGGAGGGTGTGAGAACAGATACGCAGTATTTT. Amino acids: CASSLGEGVRTDTQYF.

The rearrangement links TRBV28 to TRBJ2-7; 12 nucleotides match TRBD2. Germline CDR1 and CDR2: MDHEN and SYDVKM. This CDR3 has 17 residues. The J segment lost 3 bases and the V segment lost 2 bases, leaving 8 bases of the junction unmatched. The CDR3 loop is CASSLPPGTSGFYEQYF. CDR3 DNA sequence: TGTGCCAGCAGTTTACCCCCCGGGACTAGCGGGTTCTACGAGCAGTACTTC. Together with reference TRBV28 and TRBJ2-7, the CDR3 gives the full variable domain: DVKVTQSSRYLVKRTGEKVFLECVQDMDHENMFWYRQDPGLGLRLIYFSYDVKMKEKGDIPEGYSVSREKKERFSLILESASTNQTSMYLCASSLPPGTSGFYEQYFGPGTRLTVT.

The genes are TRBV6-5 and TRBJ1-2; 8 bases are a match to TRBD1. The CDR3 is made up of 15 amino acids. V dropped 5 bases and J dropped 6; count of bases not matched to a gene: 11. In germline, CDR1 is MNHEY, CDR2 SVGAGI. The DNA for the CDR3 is TGTGCCAGCAGTAACCCCAGGGGGCGCAGGGATGGCTACACCTTC. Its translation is CASSNPRGRRDGYTF.

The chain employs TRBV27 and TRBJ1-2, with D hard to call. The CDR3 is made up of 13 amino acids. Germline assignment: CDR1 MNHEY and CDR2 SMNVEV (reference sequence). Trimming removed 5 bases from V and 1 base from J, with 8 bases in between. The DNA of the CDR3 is TGTGCCAGCAGTCCTTACCGTAACTATGGCTACACCTTC. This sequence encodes CASSPYRNYGYTF.

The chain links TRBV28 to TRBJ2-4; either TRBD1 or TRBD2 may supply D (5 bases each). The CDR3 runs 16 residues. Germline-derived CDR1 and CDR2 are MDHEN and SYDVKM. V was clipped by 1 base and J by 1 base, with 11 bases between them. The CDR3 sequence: CASSLLGEMAKNIQYF. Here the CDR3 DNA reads TGTGCCAGCAGTTTATTGGGGGAGATGGCCAAAAACATTCAGTACTTC.

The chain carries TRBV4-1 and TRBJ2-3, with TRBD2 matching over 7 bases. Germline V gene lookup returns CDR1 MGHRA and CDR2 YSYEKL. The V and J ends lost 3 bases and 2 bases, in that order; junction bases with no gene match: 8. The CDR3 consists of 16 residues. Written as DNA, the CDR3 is TGCGCCAGCAGCCATCAGACTAGCAGATACACAGATACGCAGTATTTT. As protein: CASSHQTSRYTDTQYF.

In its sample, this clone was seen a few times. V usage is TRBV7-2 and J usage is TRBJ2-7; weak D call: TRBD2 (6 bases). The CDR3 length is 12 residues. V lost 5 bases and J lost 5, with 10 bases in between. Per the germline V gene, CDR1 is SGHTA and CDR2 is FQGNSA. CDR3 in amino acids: CASSLRGNEQYF. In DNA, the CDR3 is TGTGCCAGCAGCCTTCGCGGGAACGAGCAGTACTTC.

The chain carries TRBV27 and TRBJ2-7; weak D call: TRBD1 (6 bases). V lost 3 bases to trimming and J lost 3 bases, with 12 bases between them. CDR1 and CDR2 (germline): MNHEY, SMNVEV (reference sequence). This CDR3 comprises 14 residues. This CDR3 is CASSLGQGLYEQYF. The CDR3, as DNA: TGTGCCAGCAGTTTGGGGCAGGGGCTCTACGAGCAGTACTTC.

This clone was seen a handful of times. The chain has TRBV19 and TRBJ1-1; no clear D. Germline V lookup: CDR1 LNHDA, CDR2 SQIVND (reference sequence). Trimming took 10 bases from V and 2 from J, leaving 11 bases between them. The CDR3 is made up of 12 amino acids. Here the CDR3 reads CATRETNTEAFF. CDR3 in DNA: TGTGCCACCCGAGAAACCAACACTGAAGCTTTCTTT.

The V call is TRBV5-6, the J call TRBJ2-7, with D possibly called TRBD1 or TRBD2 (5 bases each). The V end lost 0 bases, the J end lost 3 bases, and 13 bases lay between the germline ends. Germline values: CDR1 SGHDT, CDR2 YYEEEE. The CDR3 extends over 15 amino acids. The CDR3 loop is CASSLGGTAYYEQYF. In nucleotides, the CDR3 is TGTGCCAGCAGCTTGGGAGGGACGGCCTACTACGAGCAGTACTTC.